The 16 T cell receptor beta chains in this list originate from one sample, sequenced in a study of shared clonotypes between healthy human individuals (dated by TCRdb to between 2020 and 2021). The library relied on the immunoSEQ multiplex PCR assay. In TCRdb, the immuneACCESS table is reduced to in-frame sequences with V and J assigned. These tables do not hold every clone; where another copy was compared, an unresolved V gene accounts for under half, and the others remain unexplained. Across this sample there are 2 million or so clones, with 85% to 95% seen only once. The biggest ten clones account for 0.1% to 0.15% of the sample. Sequencing input: naive CD4+ T cells sorted from blood. What the cell subset or site label conveys for this sample: CD45RA+ positively selected. Receptors originate from a man between 18 and 29 years old in good health.

V is TRBV5-1 and J is TRBJ2-7; 10 nucleotides line up with TRBD1. V lost 3 bases and J lost 0; bases outside the gene matches: 9. CDR3 length: 17 amino acids. The germline gives CDR1 SGHRS, CDR2 YFSETQ. CDR3 sequence reads: CASSSGQGTDYSYEQYF. The CDR3, as DNA: TGCGCCAGCAGCTCGGGACAGGGGACTGACTACTCCTACGAGCAGTACTTC.

The CDR3 bases are TGTGCCAGCAGCTTAGACGGACTAGCGGGAGCCCTCACAGATACGCAGTATTTT. It specifies CASSLDGLAGALTDTQYF. The chain couples TRBV7-6 to TRBJ2-3; the match to TRBD2 covers 13 bases. Per germline, CDR1 SGHVS and CDR2 FNYEAQ. V lost 1 base and J lost 2; bases outside the gene matches: 6. CDR3 length: 18 residues.

The chain links TRBV19 to TRBJ2-7, with 8 nucleotides matching TRBD1. Unmatched junction bases numbered 3, after V lost 5 bases and J lost 0 bases. CDR1 and CDR2 (germline): LNHDA, SQIVND (reference sequence). The CDR3 loop spans 14 amino acids. Here the CDR3 reads CASSQTGASYEQYF. The CDR3 nucleotides read TGTGCCAGTAGTCAGACAGGGGCCTCCTACGAGCAGTACTTC.

The chain couples TRBV5-1 to TRBJ1-2, with D hard to call. Germline V CDR1 and CDR2: SGHRS, YFSETQ. Trimming removed 0 bases at V and 2 bases at J, with 11 bases between. This CDR3 has 15 residues. The CDR3 loop reads CASSLDNSGNYGYTF. As DNA, the CDR3 is TGCGCCAGCAGCTTGGATAACAGCGGAAACTATGGCTACACCTTC.

The chain employs TRBV7-9 and TRBJ2-1; no definite D call. This CDR3 contains 16 residues. V lost 2 bases to trimming and J lost 0 bases, with 11 bases between them. Per germline, CDR1 SEHNR and CDR2 FQNEAQ (reference sequence). Here the CDR3 reads CASSLRRSSSYNEQFF. The DNA of the CDR3 is TGTGCCAGCAGCTTAAGACGGTCGAGCTCCTACAATGAGCAGTTCTTC.

The chain's CDR3 is CASRTAGAGDTQYF. The DNA for the CDR3 is TGTGCCAGCAGAACAGCGGGAGCTGGAGATACGCAGTATTTT. The V call is TRBV14, the J call TRBJ2-3; 8 bases fit TRBD2. The V gene end was trimmed by 6 bases and the J gene end by 5 bases; junction bases not matched to a gene: 7. The CDR3 is 14 residues long. Germline CDR1 SGHDN, CDR2 FVKESK.

As regards this clone: The sample carries other DNA sequences with the same CDR3. The J gene is TRBJ2-3, the V gene TRBV5-1, with 7 bases fitting TRBD2. Germline trimming cut 0 bases from V and 4 bases from J; bases unmatched to any gene: 2. Germline CDR1 is SGHRS and CDR2 is YFSETQ. The CDR3 runs to 14 residues. CDR3 nucleotide sequence: TGCGCCAGCAGCTTGGCGGGGGGATCAGATACGCAGTATTTT. Its protein is CASSLAGGSDTQYF.

The rearrangement uses TRBV10-3 and TRBJ2-2; a weak D match, TRBD2 (5 bases). The CDR3 length is 14 residues. The germline gives CDR1 ENHRY, CDR2 SYGVKD. Trimming removed 6 bases at V and 3 bases at J, with 11 bases between. CDR3 sequence: CAISGVRDTGELFF. The CDR3 coding sequence is TGTGCCATCAGCGGGGTAAGGGACACCGGGGAGCTGTTTTTT.

The chain recombines TRBV5-4 with TRBJ1-4; 7 bases align to TRBD1. V was pared by 4 bases and J by 0 bases, with 3 bases of the junction left unmatched. Germline V gene sequence: CDR1 SGHNT, CDR2 YYREEE (reference sequence). The CDR3 is 15 amino acids. CDR3: CASSLRGPTNEKLFF. CDR3 DNA: TGTGCCAGCAGCCTTAGGGGGCCAACTAATGAAAAACTGTTTTTT.

V is TRBV11-3 and J is TRBJ2-7, with D possibly TRBD1 on 5 matching bases. V was pared by 1 base and J by 12 bases, with 16 bases between. Germline V gene sequence: CDR1 SGHNT, CDR2 YENEEA. The CDR3 is 13 amino acids. The CDR3 protein is CASSLGAGNTRYF. CDR3 coding DNA: TGTGCCAGCAGCTTAGGGGCAGGGAATACACGGTACTTC. Drawing the rest from reference TRBV11-3 and TRBJ2-7, the complete variable domain is EAGVVQSPRYKIIEKKQPVAFWCNPISGHNTLYWYLQNLGQGPELLIRYENEEAVDDSQLPKDRFSAERLKGVDSTLKIQPAELGDSAVYLCASSLGAGNTRYFGPGTRLTVT.

This clone was seen once. This chain links TRBV7-9 with TRBJ2-2, with TRBD2 matching 8 bases. With 4 bases clipped from V and 2 bases from J, the junction kept 6 bases outside the gene matches. The CDR3 extends over 16 amino acids. Germline V lookup: CDR1 SEHNR, CDR2 FQNEAQ (reference sequence). CDR3 sequence reads: CASSSQREINTGELFF. The CDR3 coding sequence is TGTGCCAGCAGCTCCCAGCGGGAGATAAACACCGGGGAGCTGTTTTTT.

The chain uses TRBV5-1 and TRBJ2-3; a possible D gene is TRBD1 (5 bases). CDR1 and CDR2 from the germline V gene are SGHRS and YFSETQ. The CDR3 covers 14 residues. The germline V and J ends were trimmed by 5 bases and 3 bases, with 13 bases remaining between them. This CDR3 is CASSFRDGTDTQYF. CDR3 bases: TGCGCCAGCAGTTTCAGGGATGGGACAGATACGCAGTATTTT.

V usage is TRBV21-1 and J usage is TRBJ2-5; the table names TRBD1, a call not compared with the DNA. TRBV21-1 is reported as a pseudogene. This CDR3 contains 15 residues. CDR3 sequence (DNA): TGTGCCAGCAGCTCCGGCAGCAAGGGGTTCGAGACCCAGTACTTC. Protein sequence: CASSSGSKGFETQYF.

This clone was observed a single time. CDR3 loop: CASSLAGEADTQYF. The CDR3 DNA is TGCGCCAGCAGCTTGGCGGGTGAGGCAGATACGCAGTATTTT. This sequence joins TRBV5-1 and TRBJ2-3; D call uncertain. CDR1 SGHRS and CDR2 YFSETQ come from the germline V gene. V lost 0 bases to trimming and J lost 4 bases, with 9 bases between them. The CDR3 consists of 14 residues.

The chain links TRBV29-1 to TRBJ2-7; tentatively, D is TRBD2 (6 bases). V was trimmed by 3 bases and J by 8 bases, leaving 17 bases between them. CDR1 and CDR2 (germline): SQVTM, ANQGSEA. The CDR3 spans 13 residues. CDR3 in DNA: TGCAGCGTTGAGTATGGGGGGAACACACAGCAGTACTTC. It is translated as CSVEYGGNTQQYF.

The chain combines TRBV30 with TRBJ1-1; maybe TRBD1 (5 bases). V gave up 3 bases and J gave up 1 base, with 9 bases separating them. CDR1 GTSNPN and CDR2 SVGIG come from the germline V gene (reference sequence). The CDR3 is made up of 13 amino acids. For the CDR3, the DNA is TGTGCCTGGAGACAAGACAGGAACACTGAAGCTTTCTTT. Encoded protein: CAWRQDRNTEAFF. The full variable domain, with the rest looked up from reference TRBV30 and TRBJ1-1, is SQTIHQWPATLVQPVGSPLSLECTVEGTSNPNLYWYRQAAGRGLQLLFYSVGIGQISSEVPQNLSASRPQDRQFILSSKKLLLSDSGFYLCAWRQDRNTEAFFGQGTRLTVV.